This TCR beta chain was observed in a study of molecular identifiers for immune sequencing clone quantification. Findings and caveats of the study: Investigators reportedly could detect spiked Jurkat TCR RNA from one cell among about a million naive cells.

From germline, CDR1 is SGHDN and CDR2 FVKESK. Losses at the gene ends were 6 bases for V and 8 bases for J; bases not matched to a gene: 9. This CDR3 comprises 13 residues. Listed TCR primers and previously described methods were used for bulk TCR libraries. Using its own MiXCR run on the PCR reads, TCRdb lists one record per CDR3 protein. The profile shows 600,000 to 650,000 distinct CDR3 sequences, 15% to 20% of them singletons. This clonotype has ten or more counts. Its cognate antigen is unknown. Naive CD8 T cells were picked out by sorting for CD8+CD4-CCR7+CD45RA+. The gene calls are TRBV14 and TRBJ1-2; TRBD1 aligns across 7 bases. The sequencing sample was made of naive CD8+ T cells from blood, with Jurkat cell RNA spiked in. Sample subset: FACS-sorted CD8+CD4-CCR7+CD45RA+ naive T cells. The clonotype comes from a human donor in good health. Some libraries in this study had Jurkat cell RNA spiked in. CDR3 residues: CASRPRQGGGYTF. CDR3 in DNA: TGTGCCAGCAGGCCCCGACAGGGAGGAGGCTACACCTTC.